The entry below describes one T cell receptor (beta chain). The sample originates from a study of blood T cell repertoires in COVID-19. Whole-study context: Italy, Spain and the United States were the sources of the convalescent and acute COVID-19 samples. PBMCs, B-cell-depleted T cells, or T cells provided the cDNA or gDNA that made up the material.

The trim removed 5 bases at V and 1 base at J, leaving 7 bases unmatched. Per the germline V gene, CDR1 is SEHNR and CDR2 is FQNEAQ (reference sequence). The CDR3 sequence is 16 residues long. The authors' processing: Quantification of nucleated cells was approximated via reference gene primer amplification. The assay was immunoSEQ multiplex PCR, and TCRdb's table has in-frame clones only and misses some. The D gene and trimming were derived from the DNA, and the V and J assignments and clone size from that table. The sample includes some 120,000 clones, roughly four fifths of them seen just once. The rearrangement joins TRBV7-9 to TRBJ2-3; TRBD1 agrees at 9 bases. This TCR was sampled from a man in his thirties or forties who had recovered from COVID-19. Specimen: PBMCs or T cells enriched from blood (not recorded which). The CDR3 region is CASSRQGVIGTDTQYF. The CDR3 DNA reads as TGTGCCAGCAGCCGACAGGGGGTTATTGGCACAGATACGCAGTATTTT.